Listed below are T cell receptor beta chains from one sample, sequenced in a study of CD8+CD57+ T cells in acquired aplastic anemia. Via MiXCR, TCRdb re-called the reads, giving one row per CDR3 protein. The table lists fewer than 200,000 distinct CDR3 sequences, around 50% of them singletons. The source material was sorted CD4+, CD8+, or CD8+CD57+ T cells (not recorded which) from PBMCs. The receptors were sampled from a human donor with aplastic anemia. CDR3s include the opening cysteine and the closing phenylalanine or tryptophan. Fields, in order: V gene, clone size, J gene, D gene, CDR3 DNA, CDR3 protein. D genes are given only for firm matches. Size tells how often a clone was seen (once, few, many) or the class of an expanded clone, and some rows leave it out.

>TRBV12-3/TRBV12-4|once|TRBJ1-1|NA
TGTGCCAGCAGTTTAGTCCAGGGGTCACTTACATCCGACATGAACACTGAAGCTTTCTTT
CASSLVQGSLTSDMNTEAFF
>TRBV19|many|TRBJ1-3|NA
TGTGCCAGTAAAAAGGGGAGCTCTGGAAACACCATATATTTT
CASKKGSSGNTIYF
>TRBV7-2|few|TRBJ2-5|TRBD2
TGTGCCAGCAGCCCGGGGGGGGGGAGCCTCCAAGAGACCCAGTACTTC
CASSPGGGSLQETQYF
>TRBV20-1|many|TRBJ2-1|NA
TGCAGTGCTAGAGATCCCCGGGGGACACGTGAGCAGTTCTTC
CSARDPRGTREQFF
>TRBV6-1|once|TRBJ1-1|TRBD1
TGTGCCAGCATCTGGGGGGACAGGGGGGACACTGAAGCTTTCTTT
CASIWGDRGDTEAFF
>TRBV2|once|TRBJ2-7|NA
TGTGCCAGCACCCCGACAGGGACTCCCTACGAGCAGTACTTC
CASTPTGTPYEQYF
>TRBV19|NA|TRBJ2-1|TRBD2
TGTGCCAGTAAGTACAGCGGGAGCTCCTACAATGAGCAGTTCTTC
CASKYSGSSYNEQFF
>TRBV24-1|NA|TRBJ1-5|TRBD1
TGTGCCACCAGAGGACAGGGCGGTGGTCAGCCCCAGCATTTT
CATRGQGGGQPQHF
>TRBV7-3|many|TRBJ2-3|NA
TGTGCCAGCAGCTTGAGCCCATACAGGGACACAGATACGCAGTATTTT
CASSLSPYRDTDTQYF
>TRBV6-1|few|TRBJ2-3|TRBD2
TGTGCCAGCAGGGGACTAGCGGGGGGGCGAGTTAAAGATACGCAGTATTTT
CASRGLAGGRVKDTQYF
>TRBV24-1|NA|TRBJ2-5|NA
TGTGCCACCAGAGGTCGGGGCGGGGGCGAGACCCAGTACTTC
CATRGRGGGETQYF
>TRBV19|NA|TRBJ1-1|NA
TGTGCCAGTAGTATGATGGCAGGGAGCTTGAACACTGAAGCTTTCTTT
CASSMMAGSLNTEAFF
>TRBV13|NA|TRBJ2-4|TRBD1
TGTGCCAGCAGCAACCGGGACAGGGGAAACATTCAGTACTTC
CASSNRDRGNIQYF
>TRBV20-1|few|TRBJ1-1|NA
TGCAGTGGGGTCTTATCGGGAGCAGGTGCTTTCTTT
CSGVLSGAGAFF
>TRBV24-1|few|TRBJ1-2|TRBD1
TGTGCCACCAGTAGTGGACAGGGTACCTATGGCTACACCTTC
CATSSGQGTYGYTF
>TRBV10-3|NA|TRBJ2-3|NA
TGTGCCATCAGTGTTTCAGATACGCAGTATTTT
CAISVSDTQYF
>TRBV2|many|TRBJ2-2|TRBD2
TGTGCCAGCAGGATTAGCGGGGGAAACACCGGGGAGCTGTTTTTT
CASRISGGNTGELFF
>TRBV7-2|many|TRBJ1-3|NA
TGTGCCAGCAGCAAGATGGGGGTATTCTCTGGAAACACCATATATTTT
CASSKMGVFSGNTIYF
>TRBV6-1|many|TRBJ2-7|NA
TGTGCCAGCAGGAGGGGGGACTTCGACCGCTACGAGCAGTACTTC
CASRRGDFDRYEQYF
>TRBV19|NA|TRBJ2-5|NA
TGTGCCAGTAGGGCAGGGATGGAGACCCAGTACTTC
CASRAGMETQYF
>TRBV24-1|few|TRBJ2-3|TRBD2
TGTGCCACCAGTGATTCGGGACTAGGGGGCACAGATACGCAGTATTTT
CATSDSGLGGTDTQYF
>TRBV20-1|NA|TRBJ1-1|NA
TGCAGTGCTAGAGACGTAGGCACTGAAGCTTTCTTT
CSARDVGTEAFF
>TRBV30|NA|TRBJ2-7|NA
TGTGCCTGGAGTGTGGGCAGGGGAGTGTCCTACGAGCAGTACTTC
CAWSVGRGVSYEQYF
>TRBV19|NA|TRBJ1-2|NA
TGTGCCAGTAGTATCCGGACCTATGGCTACACCTTC
CASSIRTYGYTF
>TRBV2|NA|TRBJ1-2|NA
TGTGCCAGCAGTGATCGGGGGTATGGCTACACCTTC
CASSDRGYGYTF
>TRBV4-3|many|TRBJ2-1|NA
TGCGCCAGCAGCCTACCTCCAGGGAGGAATGAGCAGTTCTTC
CASSLPPGRNEQFF
>TRBV30|many|TRBJ1-6|NA
TGTGCCTGGAGAGGGGGGCACGTTTCACCCCTCCACTTT
CAWRGGHVSPLHF
>TRBV20-1|once|TRBJ2-7|TRBD2
TGCAGTGCTAGCCTAGCGGGCGCCTACGAGCAGTACTTC
CSASLAGAYEQYF
>TRBV27|few|TRBJ1-2|TRBD1
TGTGCCAGCAGTTTGAACAGGGGAGGAAGCTACACCTTC
CASSLNRGGSYTF
>TRBV10-3|NA|TRBJ1-1|TRBD1
TGTGCCATCAGCTTAGACAGGGTGGGAGGGGAAGCTTTCTTT
CAISLDRVGGEAFF
>TRBV10-1|NA|TRBJ1-1|NA
TGCGCCAGCAGTGATGAGCCGAACACTGAAGCTTTCTTT
CASSDEPNTEAFF
>TRBV9|NA|TRBJ2-7|TRBD1
TGTGCCAGCGTGACAGGGGCGTACGAGCAGTACTTC
CASVTGAYEQYF
>TRBV7-8|many|TRBJ1-2|NA
TGTGCCAGCAGCCCCTCGGGAGGGAGTCGTGGCTACACCTTC
CASSPSGGSRGYTF
>TRBV19|NA|TRBJ1-1|NA
TGTGCCAGTAGTACCTCCATGAACACTGAAGCTTTCTTT
CASSTSMNTEAFF
>TRBV10-3|once|TRBJ1-2|TRBD1
TGTGCCATCAGTGAAGGCGGGACAGGGGGCTATGGCTACACCTTC
CAISEGGTGGYGYTF
>TRBV6-1|many|TRBJ2-5|NA
TGTGCCAGCAGTCCCGGACAGTTGGAGACCCAGTACTTC
CASSPGQLETQYF
>TRBV10-1|few|TRBJ2-3|NA
TGCGCCAGCAGTGAATCTCGGACGCAGTATTTT
CASSESRTQYF
>TRBV10-1|NA|TRBJ2-7|TRBD2
TGCGCCAGCATCGGGACTAGCGGGGGAGCGAGGAACGAGCAGTACTTC
CASIGTSGGARNEQYF
>TRBV20-1|many|TRBJ2-3|NA
TGCAGTGCTAGAGATGACAGCACAGATACGCAGTATTTT
CSARDDSTDTQYF
>TRBV10-3|NA|TRBJ1-2|TRBD1
TGTGCCATCGGTGGAGGGGGCGGGCGCATTTATGGCTACACCTTC
CAIGGGGGRIYGYTF
>TRBV10-3|NA|TRBJ2-3|TRBD2
TGTGCCATCAACTTAGCGGGCGGGCGGACAGATACGCAGTATTTT
CAINLAGGRTDTQYF
>TRBV19|many|TRBJ2-7|NA
TGTGCCAGTAGTTTGAAGGGGGATATCTACGAGCAGTACTTC
CASSLKGDIYEQYF
>TRBV4-2|many|TRBJ2-5|TRBD1
TGTGCCAGCAGCCAACCTAGCCGACAGGGGACATGGGGTGAGACCCAGTACTTC
CASSQPSRQGTWGETQYF
>TRBV12-3/TRBV12-4|few|TRBJ1-4|NA
TGTGCCAGCACCCTGGGGGGGATTAATGAAAAACTGTTTTTT
CASTLGGINEKLFF
>TRBV19|many|TRBJ1-3|NA
TGTGCCAGTACCGGCGGGTTGACAGGCTCTGGAAACACCATATATTTT
CASTGGLTGSGNTIYF
>TRBV20-1|NA|TRBJ1-6|NA
TGCAGTGCTCCCAAGGGCTATAATTCGCCCCTCCACTTT
CSAPKGYNSPLHF
>TRBV6-2/TRBV6-3|many|TRBJ2-7|NA
TGTGCCAGCAGTTACTTCCCCGAATACGAGCAGTACTTC
CASSYFPEYEQYF
>TRBV7-2|NA|TRBJ2-7|NA
TGTGCCAGCAGATGGGCGACAGACACTTATTACGAGCAGTACTTC
CASRWATDTYYEQYF
>TRBV28|NA|TRBJ2-3|NA
TGTGCCAGCAGCCAAACAGGGACCTCCTCTTTCGGTACGCAGTATTTT
CASSQTGTSSFGTQYF
>TRBV12-3/TRBV12-4|NA|TRBJ1-5|NA
TGTGCCAGCAAAAATCGAGGTCAGCCCCAGCATTTT
CASKNRGQPQHF
>TRBV10-2|many|TRBJ1-5|NA
TGCGCCAGCAGTTCGGCAGGGGCTAACCTAGCAAATCAGCCCCAGCATTTT
CASSSAGANLANQPQHF
>TRBV7-2|many|TRBJ2-5|TRBD1
TGTGCCAGCAGCTACCAAGGGGGCCGGGAGACCCAGTACTTC
CASSYQGGRETQYF
>TRBV11-1|NA|TRBJ2-5|NA
TGTGCCAGCAGCCCCCACTCAAGGCAGGGAGGTCAAGAGACCCAGTACTTC
CASSPHSRQGGQETQYF